The 15 T cell receptor beta chains presented below share a single source sample, sequenced in a study of blood T cell repertoires in COVID-19. Data came from immunoSEQ multiplex PCR; TCRdb stores just in-frame clones and leaves some out. The table lists 45,000 to 55,000 clones, 55% to 70% of them singletons. The sequenced material came from peripheral blood. Receptors originate from a woman in her 70s with acute or convalescent COVID-19.

The chain is built from TRBV5-6 and TRBJ1-6, with D unclear. This CDR3 has 15 amino acids. Germline lookup yields CDR1 SGHDT and CDR2 YYEEEE. Trimming removed 4 bases from V and 9 bases from J, with 17 bases in between. Here the CDR3 reads CASSKLSLHGSPLHF. The CDR3 DNA reads as TGTGCCAGCAGCAAATTATCCCTCCACGGTTCACCCCTCCACTTT.

The chain recombines TRBV10-3 with TRBJ2-3, with D perhaps matching TRBD2 (6 bases). With 6 bases removed from V and 5 bases from J, the gap between germline ends came to 12 bases. Germline V CDR1 and CDR2: ENHRY, SYGVKD. There are 13 residues in the CDR3. This CDR3 reads CAIREEAGDTQYF. DNA of the CDR3: TGTGCCATCAGGGAAGAAGCGGGAGATACGCAGTATTTT.

The count of this clone is one. The CDR3 sequence: CASSPSRGGTDTQYF. The CDR3 DNA reads as TGTGCCAGCTCACCTTCCAGGGGTGGCACAGATACGCAGTATTTT. The J gene is TRBJ2-3, the V gene TRBV18, with D perhaps matching TRBD1 (6 bases). This CDR3 is built from 15 residues. Germline V CDR1 and CDR2: KGHSH, LQKENI. Trimming stripped 3 bases from V and 1 base from J, with 11 bases between.

The chain combines TRBV7-3 with TRBJ2-1; 10 bases are shared with TRBD2. Germline CDR1 is SGHTA and CDR2 is FQGTGA. The CDR3 consists of 15 residues. V was pared by 3 bases and J by 3 bases, with 2 bases of the junction left unmatched. In DNA form, the CDR3 reads TGTGCCAGCAGCTTCCTAGCGGGAGTCTACAATGAGCAGTTCTTC. It specifies CASSFLAGVYNEQFF.

This clone has at least ten counts. The chain carries TRBV24-1 and TRBJ2-6; perhaps TRBD2 as D (6 bases). Germline values: CDR1 KGHDR, CDR2 SFDVKD. V was pared by 6 bases and J by 0 bases, with 11 bases between. This CDR3 region has 16 residues. As DNA, the CDR3 is TGTGCCACCAGTCCGGGACTGAGCTCTGGGGCCAACGTCCTGACTTTC. Translating it yields CATSPGLSSGANVLTF.

The gene calls are TRBV7-6 and TRBJ2-1, with a weak D call TRBD2 (5 bases). The CDR3 loop spans 14 amino acids. Germline V gene lookup returns CDR1 SGHVS and CDR2 FNYEAQ. Trimming shortened V by 0 bases and J by 8 bases, and 11 bases separated the two germline ends. CDR3 region: CASSLAGDVHEQFF. As DNA, the CDR3 is TGTGCCAGCAGCTTAGCGGGAGATGTCCATGAGCAGTTCTTC.

V is TRBV10-3 and J is TRBJ2-5, with 12 positions matching TRBD2. The CDR3 is 14 amino acids. Germline loops: CDR1 ENHRY, CDR2 SYGVKD. The J segment lost 4 bases and the V segment lost 6 bases, leaving 3 bases of the junction unmatched. CDR3 region: CAISTSGGPETQYF. CDR3 sequence (DNA): TGTGCCATCAGCACTAGCGGGGGGCCAGAGACCCAGTACTTC.

V usage is TRBV4-3 and J usage is TRBJ2-2; 8 bases line up with TRBD1. V lost 4 bases to trimming and J lost 2 bases; unmatched junction nucleotides: 9. The CDR3 runs to 17 residues. Germline CDR1 is LGHNA and CDR2 is YSLEER. This CDR3 reads CASSPAAGTGNTGELFF. As DNA, the CDR3 is TGCGCCAGCAGCCCGGCCGCTGGGACAGGCAACACCGGGGAGCTGTTTTTT.

The chain recombines TRBV7-6 with TRBJ2-7; a possible D gene is TRBD1 (6 bases). Germline lookup yields CDR1 SGHVS and CDR2 FNYEAQ. V was trimmed by 5 bases and J by 0 bases, leaving 17 bases between them. The CDR3 is made up of 16 amino acids. The chain's CDR3 is CASSPDPDRSSYEQYF. CDR3 sequence (DNA): TGTGCCAGCAGCCCCGACCCCGACAGGAGCTCCTACGAGCAGTACTTC.

The CDR3 reads CASSQDLGQGARKANVLTF. The CDR3 region has the DNA TGTGCCAGCAGCCAAGATTTGGGACAGGGGGCGAGAAAGGCCAACGTCCTGACTTTC. V is TRBV3-1 (or the pseudogene TRBV3-2) and J is TRBJ2-6; the match to TRBD1 covers 12 bases. Germline CDR1 is LGHDT and CDR2 is YNNKEL (reference sequence). The length of the CDR3 is 19 residues. V was pared by 0 bases and J by 6 bases, with 9 bases of the junction left unmatched.

The chain links TRBV3-1 (or the pseudogene TRBV3-2) to TRBJ1-4; 9 nucleotides agree with TRBD1. The germline CDR1 and CDR2 sequences are LGHDT and YNNKEL (reference sequence). This CDR3 has 15 amino acids. The trim removed 5 bases at V and 7 bases at J, leaving 8 bases unmatched. CDR3 protein: CASSYPGQGSEKLFF. The CDR3 nucleotides are TGTGCCAGCAGCTATCCGGGACAGGGCTCTGAAAAACTGTTTTTT.

This clone was seen more than once but under ten times. The rearrangement joins TRBV6-6 to TRBJ2-1; a possible D gene is TRBD1 (5 bases). Trimming stripped 6 bases from V and 1 base from J, with 19 bases between. There are 17 residues in the CDR3. Looked up from germline, CDR1 is MNHNY and CDR2 is SVGAGI (reference sequence). This CDR3 is CASSRLGQGLSYNEQFF. The CDR3 nucleotides are TGTGCCAGCAGCCGACTCGGGCAGGGCCTTTCCTACAATGAGCAGTTCTTC.

This clone turned up a few times. The chain joins TRBV5-1 to TRBJ1-1; perhaps TRBD1 as D (5 bases). The CDR3 has 16 residues. Trimming stripped 0 bases from V and 2 bases from J, with 14 bases between. Germline V CDR1 and CDR2: SGHRS, YFSETQ. Written as DNA, the CDR3 is TGCGCCAGCAGCTTGGTGGGCGGGGGAGGAAACACTGAAGCTTTCTTT. It translates to CASSLVGGGGNTEAFF.

V is TRBV11-1 and J is TRBJ2-7; a weak D match, TRBD1 (6 bases). The germline gives CDR1 SGHAT, CDR2 FQDESV (reference sequence). V lost 1 base and J 1 base, leaving 8 bases between the germline ends. The length of the CDR3 is 14 residues. The DNA for the CDR3 is TGTGCCAGCAGCTTAGACAGGGCTTCCTACGAGCAGTACTTC. Translation gives CASSLDRASYEQYF.

In this sample, this clone turned up once. The rearrangement uses TRBV7-3 and TRBJ1-1; 9 nucleotides match TRBD1. V lost 5 bases, J lost 1 base, and 2 bases stayed unmatched. This CDR3 region has 14 residues. CDR1 is SGHTA and CDR2 is FQGTGA in the germline V gene. DNA of the CDR3: TGTGCCAGCAGCGTGGGACAGGGGAACACTGAAGCTTTCTTT. Translating it yields CASSVGQGNTEAFF.